This TCR beta chain was recorded in a study of blood T cells in healthy people across ages. Approximately 10 milliliters was the volume of peripheral blood drawn from each donor. Regarding the study as a whole: The authors considered diversity estimates from one million T cells to be underestimates. Roughly linear declines in TCR beta diversity per million T cells occurred with age.

A word on this clonotype: As yet, its antigen is unknown. An end of the junction does not agree with germline; a read error may underlie this.

Primers used in a second PCR of roughly 7 to 12 cycles were a sample-barcoded 5' primer and a J-beta primer mix. Each cDNA molecule carried a tag from a template-switch adaptor that contained 12 random nucleotides. Each CDR3 protein is one row after TCRdb ran MiXCR on the 5' RACE reads. In the table there are 1.4 million or so distinct CDR3 sequences, less than 45% of which are singletons. Germline V CDR1 and CDR2: SEHNR, FQNEAQ (reference sequence). CDR3 length: 13 residues. The specimen was blood. The chain is built from TRBV7-9 and TRBJ2-1; TRBD2 is a possible D gene (5 bases). This sequence was found in a woman aged 18-29 years in good health. The CDR3 sequence is CASGLGAVDEQFF. The CDR3 DNA follows: TGTGCCAGCGGCTTAGGAGCGGTCGATGAGCAGTTCTTC.